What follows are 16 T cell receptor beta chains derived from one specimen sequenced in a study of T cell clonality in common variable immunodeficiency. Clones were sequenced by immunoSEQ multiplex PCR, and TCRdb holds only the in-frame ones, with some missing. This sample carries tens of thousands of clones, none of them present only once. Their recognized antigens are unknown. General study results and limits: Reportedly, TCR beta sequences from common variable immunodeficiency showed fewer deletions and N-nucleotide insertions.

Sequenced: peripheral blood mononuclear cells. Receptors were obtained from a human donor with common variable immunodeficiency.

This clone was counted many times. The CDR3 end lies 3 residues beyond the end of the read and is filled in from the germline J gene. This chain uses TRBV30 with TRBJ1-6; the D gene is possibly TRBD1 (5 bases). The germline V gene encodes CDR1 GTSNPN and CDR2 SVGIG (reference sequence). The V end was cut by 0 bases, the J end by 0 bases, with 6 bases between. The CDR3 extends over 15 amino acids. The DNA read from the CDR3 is TGTGCCTGGAGTGTGAGGGGCTCCTATAATTCACCC. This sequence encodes CAWSVRGSYNSP. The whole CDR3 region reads CAWSVRGSYNSPLHF.

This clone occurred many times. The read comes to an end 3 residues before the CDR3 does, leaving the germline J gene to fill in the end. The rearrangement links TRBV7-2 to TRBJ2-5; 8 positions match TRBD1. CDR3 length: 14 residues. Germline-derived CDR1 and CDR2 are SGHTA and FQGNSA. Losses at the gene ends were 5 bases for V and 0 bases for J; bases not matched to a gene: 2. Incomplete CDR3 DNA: TGTGCCAGCAGCCGGGACAGGAACCAAGAGACC. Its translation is CASSRDRNQET. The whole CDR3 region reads CASSRDRNQETQYF.

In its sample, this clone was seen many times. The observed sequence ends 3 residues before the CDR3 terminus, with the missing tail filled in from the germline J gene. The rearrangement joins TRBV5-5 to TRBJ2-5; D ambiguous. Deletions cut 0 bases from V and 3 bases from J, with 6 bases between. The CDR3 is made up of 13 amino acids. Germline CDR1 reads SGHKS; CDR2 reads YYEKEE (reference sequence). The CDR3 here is CASSLAREETQYF. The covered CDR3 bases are TGTGCCAGCAGCTTGGCTAGAGAAGAGACC.

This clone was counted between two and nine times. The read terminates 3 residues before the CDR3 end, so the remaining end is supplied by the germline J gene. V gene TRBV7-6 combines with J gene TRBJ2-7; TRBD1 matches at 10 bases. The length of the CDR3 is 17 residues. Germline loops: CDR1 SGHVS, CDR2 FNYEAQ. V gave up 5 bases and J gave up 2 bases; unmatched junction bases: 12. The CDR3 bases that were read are TGTGCCAGCAGCCTAACTTCCGGGACAGGGGAAACCTACGAG. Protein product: CASSLTSGTGETYE. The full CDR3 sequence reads CASSLTSGTGETYEQYF.

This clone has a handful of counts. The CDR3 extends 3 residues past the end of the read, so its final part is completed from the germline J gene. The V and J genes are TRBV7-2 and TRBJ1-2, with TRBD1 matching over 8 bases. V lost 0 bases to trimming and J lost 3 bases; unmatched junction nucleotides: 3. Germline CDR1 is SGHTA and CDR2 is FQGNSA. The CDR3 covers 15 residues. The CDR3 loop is CASSLAQGADYGYTF. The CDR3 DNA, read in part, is TGTGCCAGCAGCTTAGCCCAGGGGGCGGACTATGGC.

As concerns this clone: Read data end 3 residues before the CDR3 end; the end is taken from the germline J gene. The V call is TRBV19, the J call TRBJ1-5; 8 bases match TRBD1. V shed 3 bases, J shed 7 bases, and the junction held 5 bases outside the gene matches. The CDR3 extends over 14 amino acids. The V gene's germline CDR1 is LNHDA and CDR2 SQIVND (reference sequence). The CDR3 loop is CASSIYRGGQPQHF. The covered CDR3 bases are TGTGCCAGTAGTATTTACAGGGGGGGACAGCCC.

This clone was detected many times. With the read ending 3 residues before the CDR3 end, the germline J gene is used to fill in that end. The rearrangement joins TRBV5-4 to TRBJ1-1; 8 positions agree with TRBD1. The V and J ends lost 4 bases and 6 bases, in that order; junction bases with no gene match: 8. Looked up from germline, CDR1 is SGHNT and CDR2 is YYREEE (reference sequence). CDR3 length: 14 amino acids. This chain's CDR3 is CASSPGQEVPEAFF. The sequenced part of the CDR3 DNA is TGTGCCAGCAGCCCGGGACAGGAAGTCCCTGAA.

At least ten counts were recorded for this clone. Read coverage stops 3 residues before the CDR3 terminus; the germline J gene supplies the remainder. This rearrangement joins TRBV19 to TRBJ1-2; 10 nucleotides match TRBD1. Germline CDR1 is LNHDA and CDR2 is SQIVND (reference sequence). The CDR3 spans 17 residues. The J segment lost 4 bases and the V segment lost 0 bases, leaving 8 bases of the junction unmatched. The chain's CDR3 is CASSIDTGTGAVYGYTF. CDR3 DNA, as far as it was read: TGTGCCAGTAGTATAGATACCGGGACAGGGGCGGTCTATGGC.

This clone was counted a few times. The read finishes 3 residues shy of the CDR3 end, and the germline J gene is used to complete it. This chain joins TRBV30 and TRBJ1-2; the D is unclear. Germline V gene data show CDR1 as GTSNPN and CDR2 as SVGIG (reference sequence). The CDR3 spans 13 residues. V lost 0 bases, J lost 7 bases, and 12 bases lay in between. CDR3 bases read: TGTGCCTGGAGTGTAACCAGGCTTGGTGGC. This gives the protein CAWSVTRLGG. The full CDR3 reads CAWSVTRLGGYTF.

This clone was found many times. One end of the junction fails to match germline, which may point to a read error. The part of the CDR3 DNA that was read is TGTGCTAGCAGCCAAGAAGCCGGGACAGGGAACTACGAG. Encoded protein: CASSQEAGTGNYE. In full, the CDR3 is CASSQEAGTGNYEQYF. The gene calls are TRBV7-7 and TRBJ2-7, with 9 nucleotides matching TRBD1. The CDR3 end lies 3 residues beyond the end of the read and is filled in from the germline J gene. Germline CDR1 reads SSHAT; CDR2 reads FNYEAQ (reference sequence). CDR3 length equals 16 residues. Drawing the rest from reference TRBV7-7 and TRBJ2-7, the complete variable domain is GAGVSQSPRYKVTKRGQDVTLRCDPISSHATLYWYQQALGQGPEFLTYFNYEAQPDKSGLPSDRFSAERPEGSISTLTIQRTEQRDSAMYRCASSQEAGTGNYEQYFGPGTRLTVT.

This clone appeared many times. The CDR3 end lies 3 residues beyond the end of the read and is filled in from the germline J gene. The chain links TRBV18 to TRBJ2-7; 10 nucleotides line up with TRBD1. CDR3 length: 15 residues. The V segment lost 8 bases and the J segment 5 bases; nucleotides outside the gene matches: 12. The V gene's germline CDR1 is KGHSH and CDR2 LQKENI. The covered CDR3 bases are TGTGCCAGCACTCCGGGACAGGGGTGGACGGACGAG. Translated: CASTPGQGWTDE. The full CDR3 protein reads CASTPGQGWTDEQYF.

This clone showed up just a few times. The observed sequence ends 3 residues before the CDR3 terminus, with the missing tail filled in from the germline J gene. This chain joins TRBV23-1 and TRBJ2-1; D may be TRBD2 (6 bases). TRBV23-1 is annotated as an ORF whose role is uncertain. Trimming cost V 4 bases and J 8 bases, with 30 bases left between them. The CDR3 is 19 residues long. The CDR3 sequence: CASSPPVIRDRVRGDEQFF. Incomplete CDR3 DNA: TGCGCCAGCAGTCCCCCAGTTATACGAGATCGGGTGCGGGGCGATGAG.

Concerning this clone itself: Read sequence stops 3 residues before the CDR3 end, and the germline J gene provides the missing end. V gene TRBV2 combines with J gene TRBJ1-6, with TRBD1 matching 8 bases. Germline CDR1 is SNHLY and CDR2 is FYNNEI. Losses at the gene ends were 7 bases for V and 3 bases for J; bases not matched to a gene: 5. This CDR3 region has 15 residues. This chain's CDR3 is CASNRDRGYNSPLHF. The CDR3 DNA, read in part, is TGTGCCAGCAATCGTGACAGGGGCTATAATTCACCC.

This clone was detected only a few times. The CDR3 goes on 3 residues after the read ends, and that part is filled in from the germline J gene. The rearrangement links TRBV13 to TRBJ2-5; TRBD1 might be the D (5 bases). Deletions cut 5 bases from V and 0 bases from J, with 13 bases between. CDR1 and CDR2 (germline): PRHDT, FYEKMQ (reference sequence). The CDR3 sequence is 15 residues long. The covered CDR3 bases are TGTGCCAGCAGCCTCAGGGTACTGAACCAAGAGACC. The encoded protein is CASSLRVLNQET. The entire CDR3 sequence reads CASSLRVLNQETQYF.

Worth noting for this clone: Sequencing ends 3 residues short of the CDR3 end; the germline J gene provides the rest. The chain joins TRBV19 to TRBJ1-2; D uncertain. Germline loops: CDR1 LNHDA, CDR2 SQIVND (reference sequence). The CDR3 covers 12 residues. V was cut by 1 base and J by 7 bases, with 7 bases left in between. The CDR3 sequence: CASSIGRLGYTF. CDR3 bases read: TGTGCCAGTAGTATAGGCCGACTTGGC.

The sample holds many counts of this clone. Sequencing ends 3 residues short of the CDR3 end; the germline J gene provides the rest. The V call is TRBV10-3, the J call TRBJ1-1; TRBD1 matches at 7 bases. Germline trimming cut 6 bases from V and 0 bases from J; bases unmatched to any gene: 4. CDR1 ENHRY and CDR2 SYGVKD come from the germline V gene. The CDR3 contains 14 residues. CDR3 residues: CAIRRQGMNTEAFF. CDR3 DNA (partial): TGTGCCATCAGACGACAGGGAATGAACACTGAA.